Listed below are T cell receptor beta chains from one sample, sequenced in a study of regulatory T cells in long-lasting Graves disease. TCRdb independently ran MiXCR on the multiplex PCR reads; one entry per CDR3 protein. Of some 320,000 distinct CDR3 sequences in the sample, 18% are singletons; the top ten hold 38%. The specimen was peripheral blood mononuclear cells (PBMCs), collected at new diagnosis, from a patient treated with antithyroid drugs. These receptors originate from a female donor with Graves disease. The CDR3 runs from the conserved cysteine through the conserved F or W. The order of the fields is J gene, clone size, V gene, CDR3 protein. Clone sizes are given selectively: once, few, many, or a class where the clone is expanded.

j_gene: TRBJ2-4
abundance: NA
v_gene: TRBV27
CDR3aa: CASSPSGTGRLAKNIQYF

j_gene: TRBJ2-6
abundance: many
v_gene: TRBV19
CDR3aa: CASTVQGDVGANVLTF

j_gene: TRBJ1-2
abundance: NA
v_gene: TRBV19
CDR3aa: CASSFRGQGLYGYTF

j_gene: TRBJ1-5
abundance: few
v_gene: TRBV20-1
CDR3aa: CSARGFNRDVNNQPQHF

j_gene: TRBJ1-4
abundance: NA
v_gene: TRBV2
CDR3aa: CASSERELFF

j_gene: TRBJ1-1
abundance: many
v_gene: TRBV20-1
CDR3aa: CSADKTGGGPEAFF

j_gene: TRBJ1-6
abundance: many
v_gene: TRBV5-1
CDR3aa: CASSWTGSSYNSPLHF

j_gene: TRBJ1-4
abundance: many
v_gene: TRBV9
CDR3aa: CASSVAPLLGTGNGKLFF

j_gene: TRBJ2-1
abundance: many
v_gene: TRBV7-3
CDR3aa: CASSLLADNEQFF

j_gene: TRBJ1-4
abundance: many
v_gene: TRBV12-3/TRBV12-4
CDR3aa: CASSLGQVAEKLFF

j_gene: TRBJ2-1
abundance: NA
v_gene: TRBV5-1
CDR3aa: CASSVGRSVDNEQFF

j_gene: TRBJ1-5
abundance: many
v_gene: TRBV28
CDR3aa: CASSLEGVGNQPQHF

j_gene: TRBJ2-1
abundance: NA
v_gene: TRBV7-3
CDR3aa: CASSLLPNNEQFF

j_gene: TRBJ2-3
abundance: many
v_gene: TRBV7-2
CDR3aa: CASSLGTYSYF

j_gene: TRBJ2-7
abundance: NA
v_gene: TRBV6-2/TRBV6-3
CDR3aa: CASSPVATYEQYF

j_gene: TRBJ2-5
abundance: NA
v_gene: TRBV7-9
CDR3aa: CASSLGTAPQETQYF

j_gene: TRBJ1-5
abundance: many
v_gene: TRBV12-3/TRBV12-4
CDR3aa: CASSWDSYNQPQHF

j_gene: TRBJ2-7
abundance: many
v_gene: TRBV9
CDR3aa: CASSVKGAGEQYF

j_gene: TRBJ1-1
abundance: many
v_gene: TRBV6-1
CDR3aa: CASIPGGKNMNTEAFF

j_gene: TRBJ1-4
abundance: many
v_gene: TRBV10-3
CDR3aa: CAISPDRSTNEKLFF

j_gene: TRBJ2-4
abundance: many
v_gene: TRBV7-2
CDR3aa: CASASGLVERQYF

j_gene: TRBJ2-5
abundance: many
v_gene: TRBV20-1
CDR3aa: CSARIPAGGSETQYF

j_gene: TRBJ2-3
abundance: NA
v_gene: TRBV6-2/TRBV6-3
CDR3aa: CASSYSGLAASTDTQYF

j_gene: TRBJ2-1
abundance: many
v_gene: TRBV4-1
CDR3aa: CASSHGAGVGYNEQFF

j_gene: TRBJ1-2
abundance: NA
v_gene: TRBV10-3
CDR3aa: CAISERPGQDSYGYTF

j_gene: TRBJ1-2
abundance: NA
v_gene: TRBV19
CDR3aa: CASQKGRLYGYTF

j_gene: TRBJ2-5
abundance: many
v_gene: TRBV6-1
CDR3aa: CASSAGTSDSETQYF

j_gene: TRBJ2-5
abundance: NA
v_gene: TRBV28
CDR3aa: CASSLLPRASGRQETQYF

j_gene: TRBJ1-4
abundance: many
v_gene: TRBV18
CDR3aa: CASSPGQGGEKLFF

j_gene: TRBJ2-1
abundance: many
v_gene: TRBV12-3/TRBV12-4
CDR3aa: CASSLGSGNNNEQFF

j_gene: TRBJ1-5
abundance: many
v_gene: TRBV24-1
CDR3aa: CATSGRDGYNQPQHF

j_gene: TRBJ2-1
abundance: few
v_gene: TRBV12-3/TRBV12-4
CDR3aa: CASSLLGVEQFF

j_gene: TRBJ1-2
abundance: few
v_gene: TRBV5-5
CDR3aa: CASIPREAYTGGGYTF

j_gene: TRBJ1-2
abundance: many
v_gene: TRBV9
CDR3aa: CASSVGDRVDGYTF

j_gene: TRBJ1-5
abundance: NA
v_gene: TRBV20-1
CDR3aa: CSARPENSNQPQHF

j_gene: TRBJ1-6
abundance: NA
v_gene: TRBV6-5
CDR3aa: CASSYQGQGRSPLHF

j_gene: TRBJ2-2
abundance: many
v_gene: TRBV9
CDR3aa: CASSGGLAGMPTGELFF

j_gene: TRBJ2-6
abundance: NA
v_gene: TRBV12-3/TRBV12-4
CDR3aa: CASSPGQGPDGANVLTF

j_gene: TRBJ1-1
abundance: many
v_gene: TRBV30
CDR3aa: CAWGGQFTEAFF

j_gene: TRBJ1-4
abundance: many
v_gene: TRBV27
CDR3aa: CASRTGRNNEKLFF

j_gene: TRBJ2-2
abundance: many
v_gene: TRBV13
CDR3aa: CASSLSDRVDTGELFF

j_gene: TRBJ2-3
abundance: many
v_gene: TRBV6-2/TRBV6-3
CDR3aa: CASSYGTFGADTQYF

j_gene: TRBJ1-4
abundance: many
v_gene: TRBV10-3
CDR3aa: CAISARRGAANEKLFF

j_gene: TRBJ2-1
abundance: many
v_gene: TRBV20-1
CDR3aa: CSASGGEFYNEQFF

j_gene: TRBJ1-1
abundance: many
v_gene: TRBV10-3
CDR3aa: CAISEVGDTEAFF

j_gene: TRBJ2-7
abundance: few
v_gene: TRBV18
CDR3aa: CASSPGGIRIGEQYF

j_gene: TRBJ2-1
abundance: many
v_gene: TRBV12-3/TRBV12-4
CDR3aa: CASRPTGLSDNEQFF

j_gene: TRBJ2-1
abundance: many
v_gene: TRBV9
CDR3aa: CASSPDLGGHNEQFF

j_gene: TRBJ2-7
abundance: many
v_gene: TRBV12-3/TRBV12-4
CDR3aa: CASSLWGSSYEQYF

j_gene: TRBJ2-1
abundance: many
v_gene: TRBV28
CDR3aa: CASSPIGVSSYNEQFF

j_gene: TRBJ2-1
abundance: NA
v_gene: TRBV6-4
CDR3aa: CASSDFGWVCNEQFF

j_gene: TRBJ1-4
abundance: NA
v_gene: TRBV19
CDR3aa: CASNGGTTGKKLFF

j_gene: TRBJ2-3
abundance: many
v_gene: TRBV11-2
CDR3aa: CASLPGGQATDTQYF

j_gene: TRBJ2-3
abundance: many
v_gene: TRBV11-3
CDR3aa: CASSFRAVRVTQYF